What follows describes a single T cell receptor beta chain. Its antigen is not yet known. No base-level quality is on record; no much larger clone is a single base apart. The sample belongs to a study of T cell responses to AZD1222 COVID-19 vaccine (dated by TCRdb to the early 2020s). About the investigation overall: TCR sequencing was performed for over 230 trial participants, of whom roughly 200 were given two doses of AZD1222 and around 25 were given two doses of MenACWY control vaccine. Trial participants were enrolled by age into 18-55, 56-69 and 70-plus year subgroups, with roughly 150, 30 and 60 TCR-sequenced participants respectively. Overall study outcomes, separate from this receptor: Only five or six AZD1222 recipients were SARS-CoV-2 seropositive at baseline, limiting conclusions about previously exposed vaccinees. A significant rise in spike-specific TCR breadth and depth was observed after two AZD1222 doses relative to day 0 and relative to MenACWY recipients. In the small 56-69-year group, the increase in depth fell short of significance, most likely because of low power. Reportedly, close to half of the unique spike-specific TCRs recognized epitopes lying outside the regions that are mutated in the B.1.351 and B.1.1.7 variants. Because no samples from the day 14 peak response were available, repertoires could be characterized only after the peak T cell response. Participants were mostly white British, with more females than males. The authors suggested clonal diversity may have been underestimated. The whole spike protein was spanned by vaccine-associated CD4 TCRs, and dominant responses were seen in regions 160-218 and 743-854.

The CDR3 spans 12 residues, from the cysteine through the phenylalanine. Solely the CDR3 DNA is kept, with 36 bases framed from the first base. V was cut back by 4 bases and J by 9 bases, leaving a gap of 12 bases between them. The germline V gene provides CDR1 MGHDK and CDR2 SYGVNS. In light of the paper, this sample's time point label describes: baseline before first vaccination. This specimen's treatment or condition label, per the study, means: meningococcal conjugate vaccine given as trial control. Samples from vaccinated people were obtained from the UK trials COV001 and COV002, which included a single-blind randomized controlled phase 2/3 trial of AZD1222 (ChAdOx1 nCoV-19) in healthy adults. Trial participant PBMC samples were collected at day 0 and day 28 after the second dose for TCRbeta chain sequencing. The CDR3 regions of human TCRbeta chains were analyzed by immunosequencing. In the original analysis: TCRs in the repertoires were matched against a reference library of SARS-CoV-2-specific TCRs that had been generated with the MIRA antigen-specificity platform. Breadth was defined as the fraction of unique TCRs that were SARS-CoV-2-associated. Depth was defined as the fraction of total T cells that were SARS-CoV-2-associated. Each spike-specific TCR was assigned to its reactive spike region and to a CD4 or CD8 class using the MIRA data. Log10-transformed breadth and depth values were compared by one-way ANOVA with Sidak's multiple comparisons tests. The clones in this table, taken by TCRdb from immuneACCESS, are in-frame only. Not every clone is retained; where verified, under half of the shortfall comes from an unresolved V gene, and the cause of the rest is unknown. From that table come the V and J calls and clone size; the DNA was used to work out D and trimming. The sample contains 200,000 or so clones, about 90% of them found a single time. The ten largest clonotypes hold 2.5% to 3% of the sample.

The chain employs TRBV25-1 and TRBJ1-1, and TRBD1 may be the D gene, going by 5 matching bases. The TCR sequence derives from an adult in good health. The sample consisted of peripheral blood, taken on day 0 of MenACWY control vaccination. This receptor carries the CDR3 CASSADSPKAFF. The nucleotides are TGTGCCAGCAGTGCCGACAGTCCTAAAGCTTTCTTT.